The 7 T cell receptor beta chains below were found in one sample sequenced in a study of blood T cell repertoires in COVID-19. The table came from immunoSEQ multiplex PCR; TCRdb's copy has only in-frame clones and leaves some out. The data hold some 54,000 clones, with 85% to 90% observed a single time. The specimen was peripheral blood. Source of these receptors: a man aged 80 or over with active or convalescent COVID-19.

The chain carries TRBV28 and TRBJ1-5, with D possibly being TRBD1 (5 bases). There are 16 residues in the CDR3. V was shortened by 3 bases and J by 0 bases, with 12 bases between the two germline ends. Germline V CDR1 and CDR2: MDHEN, SYDVKM. The CDR3 spells CASSFIRQFSNQPQHF. In DNA form, the CDR3 reads TGTGCCAGCAGTTTCATCCGACAGTTTAGCAATCAGCCCCAGCATTTT. The complete variable domain, with remaining parts taken from reference TRBV28 and TRBJ1-5, reads DVKVTQSSRYLVKRTGEKVFLECVQDMDHENMFWYRQDPGLGLRLIYFSYDVKMKEKGDIPEGYSVSREKKERFSLILESASTNQTSMYLCASSFIRQFSNQPQHFGDGTRLSIL.

This chain uses TRBV5-4 with TRBJ2-2, with 7 bases fitting TRBD2. With 1 base clipped from V and 1 base from J, the junction kept 4 bases outside the gene matches. Germline V CDR1 and CDR2: SGHNT, YYREEE (reference sequence). The CDR3 contains 16 residues. The CDR3: CASSLWGGVNTGELFF. The DNA for the CDR3 is TGTGCCAGCAGCTTGTGGGGGGGAGTGAACACCGGGGAGCTGTTTTTT.

The chain recombines TRBV15 with TRBJ2-7; 7 positions agree with TRBD2. The CDR3 runs to 16 residues. Trimming took 0 bases from V and 3 from J; bases not matched to a gene: 8. In germline, CDR1 is LNHNV, CDR2 YYDKDF (reference sequence). The DNA for the CDR3 is TGTGCCACCAGCAGAGAGGCGGCTAGCGGCCTCTACGAGCAGTACTTC. This codes for CATSREAASGLYEQYF.

The rearrangement joins TRBV10-3 to TRBJ2-5; D may be TRBD1 (6 bases). The CDR3 has 15 residues. V shed 6 bases and J shed 1 base, with 15 bases lying between them. Per germline, CDR1 ENHRY and CDR2 SYGVKD. The CDR3 bases are TGTGCCATCAGCCCCTTAGAGGGGGTCCAAGAGACCCAGTACTTC. This translates into CAISPLEGVQETQYF.

The rearrangement links TRBV20-1 to TRBJ1-1; D gene ambiguous. Germline V gene lookup returns CDR1 DFQATT and CDR2 SNEGSKA (reference sequence). The CDR3 has 15 amino acids. The germline V and J ends were trimmed by 3 bases and 3 bases, with 17 bases remaining between them. Here the CDR3 reads CSASSWQIIHTEAFF. DNA of the CDR3: TGCAGTGCTAGTTCGTGGCAGATAATTCACACTGAAGCTTTCTTT.

The V call is TRBV27, the J call TRBJ1-2; 7 bases fit TRBD1. Germline V CDR1 and CDR2: MNHEY, SMNVEV (reference sequence). The CDR3 has 12 residues. V dropped 5 bases and J dropped 8; count of bases not matched to a gene: 5. The CDR3 coding sequence is TGTGCCAGCAGTGGGGGACAGAGGGGCTACACCTTC. Translation: CASSGGQRGYTF.

The J gene is TRBJ2-6, the V gene TRBV28; maybe TRBD2 (6 bases). The CDR3 runs 17 residues. V was pared by 7 bases and J by 1 base, with 17 bases between. The germline CDR1 and CDR2 sequences are MDHEN and SYDVKM. The CDR3 is CASIPSLGGSGANVLTF. The CDR3, as DNA: TGTGCCAGCATTCCTTCCCTGGGGGGTTCTGGGGCCAACGTCCTGACTTTC.